The sequence of this TCR beta chain was determined in a study of cytotoxic CD8 clonotypes in ibrutinib-treated CLL. This CDR3 comprises 14 residues. V shed 2 bases and J shed 2 bases, with 7 bases lying between them. The germline V gene has CDR1 MGHDK and CDR2 SYGVNS. Using immunoSEQ multiplex PCR, the repertoire was profiled, and TCRdb retains in-frame clones only, with some absent. Of roughly 97,000 clones listed, about 72% are singletons. The chain links TRBV25-1 to TRBJ1-3; D remains unclear. The receptor was isolated from a human donor with chronic lymphocytic leukemia. Specimen: PBMCs, collected after 12 months of ibrutinib treatment. The CDR3 spells CASSEGYPGNTIYF. As DNA, the CDR3 is TGTGCCAGCAGTGAAGGGTACCCTGGAAACACCATATATTTT.